A single T cell receptor (beta chain) is shown here with its context. Its cognate antigen is unknown. This sample is drawn from a study of cytomegalovirus exposure and HLA in healthy donors. Whole-study findings and limits: Rarity marked most TCR sequences, yet some public TCRs occurred in many donors.

Data came from immunoSEQ multiplex PCR; TCRdb stores just in-frame clones and leaves some out. This sample has 150,000 to 200,000 clones, with 89% found just once. Germline V lookup: CDR1 SNHLY, CDR2 FYNNEI. The CDR3 is 14 residues long. The V gene lost 6 bases and the J gene lost 7 bases, with 15 bases spanning the gap. The receptor's source is a woman between 18 and 29 years old in good health and CMV-seropositive. The rearrangement joins TRBV2 to TRBJ1-4, with D unresolved. Sequences were obtained from PBMCs. CDR3 coding DNA: TGTGCCAGCAGGGAGATAGAGTCGGGTGAAAAACTGTTTTTT. Amino acids: CASREIESGEKLFF.